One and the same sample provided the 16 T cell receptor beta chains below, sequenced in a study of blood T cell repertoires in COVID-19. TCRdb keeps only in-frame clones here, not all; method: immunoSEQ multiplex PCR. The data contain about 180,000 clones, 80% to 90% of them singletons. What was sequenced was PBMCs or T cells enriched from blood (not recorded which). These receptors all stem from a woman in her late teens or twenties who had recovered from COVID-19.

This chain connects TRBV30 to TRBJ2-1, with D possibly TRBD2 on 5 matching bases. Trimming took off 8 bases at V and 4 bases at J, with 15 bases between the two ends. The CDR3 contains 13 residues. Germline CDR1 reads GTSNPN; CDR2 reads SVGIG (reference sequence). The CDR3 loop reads CALDGGDYNEQFF. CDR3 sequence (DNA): TGTGCCCTAGACGGAGGAGATTACAATGAGCAGTTCTTC.

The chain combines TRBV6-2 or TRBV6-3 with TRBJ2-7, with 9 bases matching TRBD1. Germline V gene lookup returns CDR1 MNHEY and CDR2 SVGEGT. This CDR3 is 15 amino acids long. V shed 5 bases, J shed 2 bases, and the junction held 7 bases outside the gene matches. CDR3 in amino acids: CASSRSGTGTYEQYF. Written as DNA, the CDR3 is TGTGCCAGCAGTCGATCCGGGACAGGGACCTACGAGCAGTACTTC.

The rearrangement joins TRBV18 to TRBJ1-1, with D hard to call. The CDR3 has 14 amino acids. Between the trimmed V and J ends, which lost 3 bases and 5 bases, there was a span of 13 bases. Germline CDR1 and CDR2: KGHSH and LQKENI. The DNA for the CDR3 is TGTGCCAGCTCACCGTCAGGTCCGCAGACTGAAGCTTTCTTT. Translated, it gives CASSPSGPQTEAFF.

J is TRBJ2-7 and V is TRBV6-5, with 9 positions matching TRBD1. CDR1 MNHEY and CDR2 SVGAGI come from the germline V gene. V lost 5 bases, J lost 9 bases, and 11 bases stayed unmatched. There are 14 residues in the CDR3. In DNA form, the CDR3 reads TGTGCCAGCAGTCTAGAGGACAGGGGCGTTAGGCAGTACTTC. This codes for CASSLEDRGVRQYF.

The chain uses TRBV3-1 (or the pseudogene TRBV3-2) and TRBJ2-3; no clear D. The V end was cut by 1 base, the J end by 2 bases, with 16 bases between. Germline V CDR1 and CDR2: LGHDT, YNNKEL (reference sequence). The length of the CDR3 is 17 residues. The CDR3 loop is CASSQGSGETTTDTQYF. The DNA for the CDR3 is TGTGCCAGCAGCCAAGGCTCCGGAGAAACTACCACAGATACGCAGTATTTT.

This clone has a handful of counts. CDR3 amino acids: CASSFGDRVGYEQYF. The CDR3 DNA is TGTGCCAGCAGCTTTGGGGACAGGGTGGGCTACGAGCAGTACTTC. This rearrangement joins TRBV11-1 to TRBJ2-7; 9 bases align to TRBD1. Per the germline V gene, CDR1 is SGHAT and CDR2 is FQDESV (reference sequence). The trim removed 3 bases at V and 3 bases at J, leaving 6 bases unmatched. The CDR3 consists of 15 residues.

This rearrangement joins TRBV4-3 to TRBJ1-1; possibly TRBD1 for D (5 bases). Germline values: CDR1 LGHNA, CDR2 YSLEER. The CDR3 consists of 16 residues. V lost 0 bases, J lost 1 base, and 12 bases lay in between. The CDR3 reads CASSQDPWGSNTEAFF. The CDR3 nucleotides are TGCGCCAGCAGCCAAGATCCTTGGGGCTCGAACACTGAAGCTTTCTTT.

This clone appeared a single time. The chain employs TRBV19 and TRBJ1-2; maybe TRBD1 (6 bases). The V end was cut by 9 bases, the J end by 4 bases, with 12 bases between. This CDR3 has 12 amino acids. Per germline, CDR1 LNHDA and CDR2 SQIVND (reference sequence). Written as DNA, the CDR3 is TGTGCCAGCCTACAGGGAACCTATGGCTACACCTTC. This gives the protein CASLQGTYGYTF.

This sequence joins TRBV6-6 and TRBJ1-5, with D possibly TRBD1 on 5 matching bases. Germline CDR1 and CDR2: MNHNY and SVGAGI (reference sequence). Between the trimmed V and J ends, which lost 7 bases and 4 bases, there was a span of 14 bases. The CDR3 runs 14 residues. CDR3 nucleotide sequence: TGTGCCAGCACCTTGGGGGGGTGGAATCAGCCCCAGCATTTT. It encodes CASTLGGWNQPQHF.

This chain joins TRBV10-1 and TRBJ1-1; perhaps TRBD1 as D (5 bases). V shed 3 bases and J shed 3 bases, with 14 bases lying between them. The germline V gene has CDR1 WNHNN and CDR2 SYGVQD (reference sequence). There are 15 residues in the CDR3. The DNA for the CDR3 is TGCGCCAGCAGTGAATATTTTGACAGCTACACTGAAGCTTTCTTT. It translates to CASSEYFDSYTEAFF.

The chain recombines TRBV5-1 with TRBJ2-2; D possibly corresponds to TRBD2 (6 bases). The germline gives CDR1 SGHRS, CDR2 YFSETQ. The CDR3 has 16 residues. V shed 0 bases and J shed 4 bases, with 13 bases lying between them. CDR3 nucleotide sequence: TGCGCCAGCAGCTTGGCCGGGTCTAGCGTCACCGGGGAGCTGTTTTTT. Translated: CASSLAGSSVTGELFF.

The CDR3 sequence is CASSPQTGGFTGELFF. CDR3 DNA: TGTGCCAGTAGTCCTCAGACAGGGGGCTTCACCGGGGAGCTGTTTTTT. V is TRBV19 and J is TRBJ2-2; 10 positions match TRBD1. Germline V gives CDR1 LNHDA, CDR2 SQIVND (reference sequence). The CDR3 loop spans 16 amino acids. The trim removed 5 bases at V and 4 bases at J, leaving 7 bases unmatched.

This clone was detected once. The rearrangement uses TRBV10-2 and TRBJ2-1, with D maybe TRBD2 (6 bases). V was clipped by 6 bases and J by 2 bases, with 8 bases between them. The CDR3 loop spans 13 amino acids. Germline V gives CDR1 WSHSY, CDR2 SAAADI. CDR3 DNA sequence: TGCGCCAGCAGCGGGACTCCCTACAATGAGCAGTTCTTC. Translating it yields CASSGTPYNEQFF.

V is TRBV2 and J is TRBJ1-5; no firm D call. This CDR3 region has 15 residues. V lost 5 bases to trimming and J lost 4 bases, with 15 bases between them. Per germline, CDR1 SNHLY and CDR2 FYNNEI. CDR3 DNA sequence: TGTGCCAGCAGTTCAGACACTCCACCGAATCAGCCCCAGCATTTT. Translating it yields CASSSDTPPNQPQHF.

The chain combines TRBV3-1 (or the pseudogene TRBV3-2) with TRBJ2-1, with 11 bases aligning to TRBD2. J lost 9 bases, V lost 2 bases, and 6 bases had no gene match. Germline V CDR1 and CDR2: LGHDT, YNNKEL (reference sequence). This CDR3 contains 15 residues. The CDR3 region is CASSQIAGGPSEQFF. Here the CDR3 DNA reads TGTGCCAGCAGCCAAATAGCGGGAGGGCCGAGTGAGCAGTTCTTC.

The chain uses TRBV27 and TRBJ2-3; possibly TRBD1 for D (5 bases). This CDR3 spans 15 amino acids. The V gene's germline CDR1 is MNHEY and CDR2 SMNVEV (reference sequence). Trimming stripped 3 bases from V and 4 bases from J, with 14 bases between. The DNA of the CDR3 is TGTGCCAGCAGTTTTTCGAGACAGTCGGCAGATACGCAGTATTTT. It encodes CASSFSRQSADTQYF.